The 11 T cell receptor beta chains in this list originate from one sample, sequenced in a study of CD8 T cells in ankylosing spondylitis. General study results and limits: Blood of patients with ankylosing spondylitis appeared to be characterized by a TCR beta motif of eight or nine highly homologous variants.

Their antigen targets remain unknown. Each CDR3 protein is one row after TCRdb ran MiXCR on the 5' RACE reads. The table lists under 950,000 distinct CDR3 sequences, roughly 19% of them singletons. Sequencing used blood, either unsorted or a sorted T cell fraction (not recorded which). The receptors were sampled from a male donor with ankylosing spondylitis.

This clonotype has only one observation. This sequence joins TRBV19 and TRBJ1-3, with D tentatively TRBD1 (6 bases). This CDR3 region has 16 residues. CDR1 is LNHDA, CDR2 SQIVND, per germline (reference sequence). Deletions cut 4 bases from V and 3 bases from J, with 16 bases between. CDR3 amino acids: CASSKGAGEVGNTIYF. The CDR3 DNA reads TGTGCCAGTAGTAAAGGGGCAGGGGAAGTTGGAAACACCATATATTTT.

V gene TRBV4-2 combines with J gene TRBJ2-7; a possible D gene is TRBD2 (6 bases). Germline-derived CDR1 and CDR2 are LGHNA and YNFKEQ. Trimming took off 1 base at V and 0 bases at J, with 10 bases between the two ends. This CDR3 has 15 amino acids. This CDR3 reads CASSQGVGGSYEQYF. CDR3 sequence (DNA): TGTGCCAGCAGCCAAGGGGTGGGGGGCTCCTACGAGCAGTACTTC.

The chain carries TRBV27 and TRBJ1-1, with 7 nucleotides matching TRBD1. The CDR3 runs 15 residues. V lost 5 bases to trimming and J lost 2 bases; unmatched junction nucleotides: 8. The germline V gene encodes CDR1 MNHEY and CDR2 SMNVEV (reference sequence). The CDR3 bases are TGTGCCAGCAGTACTTTCACAGGGGCCAACACTGAAGCTTTCTTT. Amino acids: CASSTFTGANTEAFF.

The V gene is TRBV7-6, the J gene TRBJ2-3; TRBD2 matches at 9 bases. The CDR3 is 15 residues long. The V segment lost 5 bases and the J segment 2 bases; nucleotides outside the gene matches: 5. Per the germline V gene, CDR1 is SGHVS and CDR2 is FNYEAQ. CDR3 protein: CASSESSGITDTQYF. CDR3 coding DNA: TGTGCCAGCAGCGAGTCTAGCGGGATCACAGATACGCAGTATTTT.

The sample holds a few counts of this clonotype. J is TRBJ2-7 and V is TRBV10-3; D possibly matches TRBD1 or TRBD2 (7 bases each). The CDR3 extends over 13 amino acids. The V gene's germline CDR1 is ENHRY and CDR2 SYGVKD. Trimming stripped 10 bases from V and 5 bases from J, with 18 bases between. CDR3 loop: CATREAGGNEQYF. In nucleotides, the CDR3 is TGTGCCACACGGGAGGCAGGGGGAAACGAGCAGTACTTC.

This clonotype was picked up a small number of times. This chain connects TRBV4-1 to TRBJ2-7, with TRBD2 matching 12 bases. From germline, CDR1 is MGHRA and CDR2 YSYEKL. V was pared by 3 bases and J by 2 bases, with 2 bases of the junction left unmatched. The CDR3 runs 15 residues. Here the CDR3 DNA reads TGCGCCAGCAGCCACCTAGCGGGAGGGCCCTACGAGCAGTACTTC. As protein: CASSHLAGGPYEQYF.

This clonotype was picked up a small number of times. This chain joins TRBV27 and TRBJ1-1; no reliable D call. This CDR3 is built from 13 residues. The V gene lost 10 bases and the J gene lost 0 bases, with 12 bases spanning the gap. The germline V gene encodes CDR1 MNHEY and CDR2 SMNVEV (reference sequence). The CDR3 loop reads CATHGPLNTEAFF. The CDR3 DNA sequence: TGTGCCACCCACGGACCGCTGAACACTGAAGCTTTCTTT.

This clonotype was counted only a few times. The V call is TRBV5-1, the J call TRBJ2-7, with 7 bases fitting TRBD1. The CDR3 sequence is 15 residues long. Losses at the gene ends were 5 bases for V and 3 bases for J; bases not matched to a gene: 11. The germline CDR1 and CDR2 sequences are SGHRS and YFSETQ. DNA of the CDR3: TGCGCCAGCAGGGTGAGGGACAGTGCATTCTACGAGCAGTACTTC. Its protein is CASRVRDSAFYEQYF. Full variable domain (outside the CDR3, taken from reference TRBV5-1 and TRBJ2-7): KAGVTQTPRYLIKTRGQQVTLSCSPISGHRSVSWYQQTPGQGLQFLFEYFSETQRNKGNFPGRFSGRQFSNSRSEMNVSTLELGDSALYLCASRVRDSAFYEQYFGPGTRLTVT.

The chain uses TRBV6-1 and TRBJ2-3, with 10 bases that match TRBD2. Germline-derived CDR1 and CDR2 are MNHNS and SASEGT. This CDR3 is built from 16 residues. The V and J ends lost 7 bases and 5 bases, in that order; junction bases with no gene match: 12. The CDR3 loop is CASTPQLAGVLDTQYF. As DNA, the CDR3 is TGTGCCAGCACCCCCCAGCTAGCGGGAGTCCTAGATACGCAGTATTTT.

The chain recombines TRBV5-4 with TRBJ1-2, with TRBD1 identical over 7 bases. This CDR3 contains 14 residues. The junction had 10 bases not matched to a gene; V was cut back by 4 bases and J by 7 bases. Germline loops: CDR1 SGHNT, CDR2 YYREEE (reference sequence). Here the CDR3 reads CASSQTGAPGGYTF. The DNA of the CDR3 is TGTGCCAGCAGCCAAACAGGGGCGCCGGGTGGCTACACCTTC.

The chain couples TRBV20-1 to TRBJ2-3, with 8 bases identical to TRBD1. From germline, CDR1 is DFQATT and CDR2 SNEGSKA (reference sequence). V trimming: 1 base; J trimming: 1 base; junction bases outside the gene matches: 4. The CDR3 totals 15 residues. The chain's CDR3 is CSARAPDRGTDTQYF. The CDR3 DNA reads as TGCAGTGCTAGAGCTCCGGACAGGGGCACAGATACGCAGTATTTT.